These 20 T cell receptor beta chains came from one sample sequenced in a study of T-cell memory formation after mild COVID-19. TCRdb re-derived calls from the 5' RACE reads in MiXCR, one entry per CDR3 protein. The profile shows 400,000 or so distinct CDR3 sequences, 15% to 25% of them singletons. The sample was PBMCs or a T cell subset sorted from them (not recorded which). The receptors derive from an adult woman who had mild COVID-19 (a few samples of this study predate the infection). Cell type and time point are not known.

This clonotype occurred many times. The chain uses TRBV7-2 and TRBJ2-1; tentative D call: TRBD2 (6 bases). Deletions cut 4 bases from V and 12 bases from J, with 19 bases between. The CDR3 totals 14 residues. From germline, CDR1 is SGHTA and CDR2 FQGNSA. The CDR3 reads CASSSGTGSAGQFF. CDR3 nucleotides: TGTGCCAGCAGCTCAGGGACTGGGAGTGCAGGGCAGTTCTTC.

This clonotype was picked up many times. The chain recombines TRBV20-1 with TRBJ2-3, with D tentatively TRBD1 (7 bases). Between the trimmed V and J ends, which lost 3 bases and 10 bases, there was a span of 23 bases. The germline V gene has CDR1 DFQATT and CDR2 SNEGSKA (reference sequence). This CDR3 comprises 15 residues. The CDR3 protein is CSARSRGVEAGSQYF. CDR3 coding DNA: TGCAGTGCTAGGTCCAGGGGGGTTGAGGCGGGGTCGCAGTATTTT.

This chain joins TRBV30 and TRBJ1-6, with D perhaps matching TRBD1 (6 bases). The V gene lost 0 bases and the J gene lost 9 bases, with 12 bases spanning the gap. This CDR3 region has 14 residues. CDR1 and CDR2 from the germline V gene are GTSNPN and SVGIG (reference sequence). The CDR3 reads CAWSVGQTISPLHF. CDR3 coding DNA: TGTGCCTGGAGTGTAGGACAGACGATTTCACCCCTCCACTTT.

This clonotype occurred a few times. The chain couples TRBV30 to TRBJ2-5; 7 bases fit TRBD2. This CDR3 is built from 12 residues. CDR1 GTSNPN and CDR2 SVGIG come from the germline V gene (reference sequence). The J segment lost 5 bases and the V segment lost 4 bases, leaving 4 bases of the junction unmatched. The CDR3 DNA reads TGTGCCTGGATGGGACTACACGAGACCCAGTACTTC. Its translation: CAWMGLHETQYF.

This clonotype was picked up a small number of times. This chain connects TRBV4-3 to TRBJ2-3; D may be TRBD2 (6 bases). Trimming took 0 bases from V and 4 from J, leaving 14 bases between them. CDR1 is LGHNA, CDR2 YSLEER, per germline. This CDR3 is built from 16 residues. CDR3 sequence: CASSQDILADPDTQYF. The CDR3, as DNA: TGCGCCAGCAGCCAAGATATACTAGCTGACCCAGATACGCAGTATTTT.

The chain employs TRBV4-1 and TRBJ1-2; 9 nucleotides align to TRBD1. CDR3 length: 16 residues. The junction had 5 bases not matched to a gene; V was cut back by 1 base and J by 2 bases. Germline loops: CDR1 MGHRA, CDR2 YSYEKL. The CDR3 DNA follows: TGCGCCAGCAGCCAAGTTGGGGGACAGGGCAACTATGGCTACACCTTC. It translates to CASSQVGGQGNYGYTF.

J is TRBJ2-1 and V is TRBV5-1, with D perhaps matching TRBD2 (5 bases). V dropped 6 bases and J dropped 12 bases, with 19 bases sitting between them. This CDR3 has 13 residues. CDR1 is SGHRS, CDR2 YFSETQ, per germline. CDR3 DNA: TGCGCCAGCACCATCCGAGGGAGCGACGGGCAGTTCTTC. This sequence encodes CASTIRGSDGQFF.

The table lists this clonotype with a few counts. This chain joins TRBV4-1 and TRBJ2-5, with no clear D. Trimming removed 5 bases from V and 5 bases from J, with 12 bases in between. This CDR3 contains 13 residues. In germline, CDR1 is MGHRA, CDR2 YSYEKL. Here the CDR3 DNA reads TGCGCCAGCAGCACCGCTAGGTGGGAGACCCAGTACTTC. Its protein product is CASSTARWETQYF.

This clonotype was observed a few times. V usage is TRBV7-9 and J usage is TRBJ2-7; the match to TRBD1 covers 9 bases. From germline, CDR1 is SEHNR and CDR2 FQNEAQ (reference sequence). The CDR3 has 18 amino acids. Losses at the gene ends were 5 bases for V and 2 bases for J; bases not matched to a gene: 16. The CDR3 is CASSAGPGQGWSPYEQYF. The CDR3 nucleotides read TGTGCCAGCAGCGCCGGTCCGGGACAGGGCTGGTCCCCCTACGAGCAGTACTTC.

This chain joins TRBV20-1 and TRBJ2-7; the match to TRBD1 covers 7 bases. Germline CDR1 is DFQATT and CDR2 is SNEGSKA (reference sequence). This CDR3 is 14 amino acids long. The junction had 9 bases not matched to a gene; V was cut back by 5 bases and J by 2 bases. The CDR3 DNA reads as TGCAGTGCTGAAGGACAGGAAAGAACCTACGAGCAGTACTTC. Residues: CSAEGQERTYEQYF.

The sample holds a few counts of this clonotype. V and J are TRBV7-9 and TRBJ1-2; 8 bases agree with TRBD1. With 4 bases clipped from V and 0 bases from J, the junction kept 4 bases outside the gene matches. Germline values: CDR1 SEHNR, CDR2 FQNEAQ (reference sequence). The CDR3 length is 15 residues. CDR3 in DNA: TGTGCCAGCAGCTCGGGACAGGTGACTAACTATGGCTACACCTTC. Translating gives CASSSGQVTNYGYTF.

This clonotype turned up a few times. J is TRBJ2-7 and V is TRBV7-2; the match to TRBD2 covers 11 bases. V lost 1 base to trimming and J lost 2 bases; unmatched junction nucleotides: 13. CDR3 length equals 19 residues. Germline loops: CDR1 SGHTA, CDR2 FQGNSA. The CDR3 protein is CASSLVPPGLAGPTYEQYF. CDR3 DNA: TGTGCCAGCAGCTTAGTGCCTCCAGGACTAGCGGGTCCAACCTACGAGCAGTACTTC.

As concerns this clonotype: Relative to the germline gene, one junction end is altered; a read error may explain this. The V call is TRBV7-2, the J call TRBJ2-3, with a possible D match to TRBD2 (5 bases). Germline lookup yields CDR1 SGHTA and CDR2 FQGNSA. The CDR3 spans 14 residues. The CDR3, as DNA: TGTGCCAGAAGCTTAGGGAGACCACTCGATACGCAGTATTTT. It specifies CARSLGRPLDTQYF.

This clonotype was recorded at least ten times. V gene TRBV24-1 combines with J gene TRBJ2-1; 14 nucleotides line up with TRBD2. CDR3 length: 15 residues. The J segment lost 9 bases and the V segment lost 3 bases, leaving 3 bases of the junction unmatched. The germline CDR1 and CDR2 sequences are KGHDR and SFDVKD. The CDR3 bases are TGTGCCACCAGTGATCCGGGACTAGCGGGAGTTGAGCAGTTCTTC. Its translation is CATSDPGLAGVEQFF.

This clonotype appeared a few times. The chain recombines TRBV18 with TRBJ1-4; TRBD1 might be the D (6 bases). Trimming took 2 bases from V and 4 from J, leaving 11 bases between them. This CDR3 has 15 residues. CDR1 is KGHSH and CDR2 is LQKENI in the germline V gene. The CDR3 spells CASSPTTGYNEKLFF. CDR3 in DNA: TGTGCCAGCTCACCAACGACAGGCTATAATGAAAAACTGTTTTTT.

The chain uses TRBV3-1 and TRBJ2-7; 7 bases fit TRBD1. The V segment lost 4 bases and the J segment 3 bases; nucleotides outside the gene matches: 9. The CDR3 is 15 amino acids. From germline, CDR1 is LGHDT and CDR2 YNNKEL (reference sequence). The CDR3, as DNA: TGTGCCAGCAGCCGTAAAGGGGACAGTCTCTACGAGCAGTACTTC. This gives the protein CASSRKGDSLYEQYF.

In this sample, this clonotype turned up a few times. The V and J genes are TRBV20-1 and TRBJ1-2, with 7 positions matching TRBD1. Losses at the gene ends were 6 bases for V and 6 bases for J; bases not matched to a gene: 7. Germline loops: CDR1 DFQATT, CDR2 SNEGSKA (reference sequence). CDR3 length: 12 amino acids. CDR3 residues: CSANRGGDGYTF. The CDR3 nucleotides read TGCAGTGCCAACAGGGGTGGAGATGGCTACACCTTC.

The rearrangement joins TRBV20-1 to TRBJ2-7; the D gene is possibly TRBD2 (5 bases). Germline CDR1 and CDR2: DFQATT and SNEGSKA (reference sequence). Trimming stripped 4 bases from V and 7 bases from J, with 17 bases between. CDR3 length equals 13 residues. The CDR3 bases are TGCAGTGCTATCCCCGTCCGGGGTTGGGAGCAGTACTTC. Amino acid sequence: CSAIPVRGWEQYF.

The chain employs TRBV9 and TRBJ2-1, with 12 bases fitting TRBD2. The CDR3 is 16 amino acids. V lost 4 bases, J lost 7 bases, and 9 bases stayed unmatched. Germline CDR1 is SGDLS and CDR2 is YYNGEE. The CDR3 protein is CASSTSSGRAGNEQFF. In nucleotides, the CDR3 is TGTGCCAGCAGCACATCTAGCGGGAGGGCCGGGAATGAGCAGTTCTTC.

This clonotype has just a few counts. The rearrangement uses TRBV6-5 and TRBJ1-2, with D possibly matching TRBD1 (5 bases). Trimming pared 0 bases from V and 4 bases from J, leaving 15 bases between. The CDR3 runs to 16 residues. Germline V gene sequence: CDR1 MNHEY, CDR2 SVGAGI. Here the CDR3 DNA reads TGTGCCAGCAGTTACTCTAGGGCCAGGGCCTCCTATGGCTACACCTTC. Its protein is CASSYSRARASYGYTF.